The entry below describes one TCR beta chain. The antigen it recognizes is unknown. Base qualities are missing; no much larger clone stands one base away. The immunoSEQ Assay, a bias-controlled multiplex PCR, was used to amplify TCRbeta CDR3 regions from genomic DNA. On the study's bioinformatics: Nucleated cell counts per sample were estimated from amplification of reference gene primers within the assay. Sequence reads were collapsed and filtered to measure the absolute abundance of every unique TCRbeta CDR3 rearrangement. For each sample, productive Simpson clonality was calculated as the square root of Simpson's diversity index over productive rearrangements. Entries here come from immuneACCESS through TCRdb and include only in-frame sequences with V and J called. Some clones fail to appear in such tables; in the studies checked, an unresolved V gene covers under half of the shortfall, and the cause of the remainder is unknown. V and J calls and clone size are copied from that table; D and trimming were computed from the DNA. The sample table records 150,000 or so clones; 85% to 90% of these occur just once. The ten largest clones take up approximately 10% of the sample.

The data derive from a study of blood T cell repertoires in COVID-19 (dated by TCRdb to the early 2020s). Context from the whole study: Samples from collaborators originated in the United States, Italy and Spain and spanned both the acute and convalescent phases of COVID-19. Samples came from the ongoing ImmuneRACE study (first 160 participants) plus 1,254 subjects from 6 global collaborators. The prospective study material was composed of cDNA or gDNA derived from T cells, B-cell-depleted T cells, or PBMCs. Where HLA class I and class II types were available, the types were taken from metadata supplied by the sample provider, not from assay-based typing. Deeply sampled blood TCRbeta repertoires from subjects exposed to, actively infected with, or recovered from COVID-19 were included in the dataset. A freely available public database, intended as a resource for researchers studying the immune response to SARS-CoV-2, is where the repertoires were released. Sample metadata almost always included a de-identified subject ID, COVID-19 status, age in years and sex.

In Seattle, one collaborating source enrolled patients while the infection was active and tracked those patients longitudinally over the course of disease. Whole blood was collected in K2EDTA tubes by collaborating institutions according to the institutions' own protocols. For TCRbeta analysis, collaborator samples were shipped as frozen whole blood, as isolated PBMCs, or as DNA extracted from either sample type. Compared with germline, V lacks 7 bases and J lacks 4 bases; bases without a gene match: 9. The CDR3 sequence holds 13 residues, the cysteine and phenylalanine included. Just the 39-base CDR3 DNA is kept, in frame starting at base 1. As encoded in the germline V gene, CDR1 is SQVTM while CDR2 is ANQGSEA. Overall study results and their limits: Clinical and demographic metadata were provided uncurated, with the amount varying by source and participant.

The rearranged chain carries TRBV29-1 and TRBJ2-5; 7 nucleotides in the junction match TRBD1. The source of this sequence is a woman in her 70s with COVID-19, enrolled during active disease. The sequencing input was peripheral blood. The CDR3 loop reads CSAETGYGETQYF. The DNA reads TGCAGCGCTGAGACAGGGTACGGAGAGACCCAGTACTTC. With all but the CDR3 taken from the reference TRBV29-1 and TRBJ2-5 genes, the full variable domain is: SAVISQKPSRDICQRGTSLTIQCQVDSQVTMMFWYRQQPGQSLTLIATANQGSEATYESGFVIDKFPISRPNLTFSTLTVSNMSPEDSSIYLCSAETGYGETQYFGPGTRLLVL.